The rows below give T cell receptor beta chains drawn from one sample of a study of neurological immune-mediated disorders. Using its own MiXCR run on the 5' RACE reads, TCRdb lists one record per CDR3 protein. The sample yields about 45,000 distinct CDR3 sequences, roughly 14% seen once. The sample taken for sequencing was PBMCs. These receptors all come from a man in his thirties or forties in good health. Each CDR3 is given with its conserved first and last residue. D genes are given only for firm matches. Rows give clone size only sometimes, using once, few, many, or a class for an expanded clone.

V gene	clone size	D gene	J gene	CDR3 length	CDR3 protein	CDR3 DNA
TRBV20-1	-	TRBD2	TRBJ2-2	13	CSAKREYTGDLFF	TGCAGTGCTAAGCGGGAGTACACCGGGGATCTGTTTTTT
TRBV4-1	many	-	TRBJ2-3	17	CASSVQGPGFDTDTQYF	TGCGCCAGCAGCGTCCAGGGGCCGGGTTTCGACACAGATACGCAGTATTTT
TRBV6-1	many	-	TRBJ1-5	13	CASSVTGHQPQHF	TGTGCCAGCAGTGTGACAGGACACCAGCCCCAGCATTTT
TRBV6-2/TRBV6-3	many	-	TRBJ2-7	12	CASSYYGDEQYF	TGTGCCAGCAGTTACTACGGGGACGAGCAGTACTTC
TRBV29-1	many	TRBD1	TRBJ2-7	13	CSAVGTGGLEQYF	TGCAGCGCGGTGGGGACAGGGGGCCTCGAGCAGTACTTC
TRBV29-1	many	-	TRBJ2-1	9	CSVDKEQFF	TGCAGCGTTGATAAAGAGCAGTTCTTC
TRBV7-6	many	-	TRBJ2-3	12	CASSSQSDTQYF	TGTGCCAGCAGCTCGCAATCAGATACGCAGTATTTT
TRBV18	many	-	TRBJ2-6	16	CASSPSRGSGANVLTF	TGTGCCAGCTCACCGTCGAGGGGCTCTGGGGCCAACGTCCTGACTTTC
TRBV27	many	-	TRBJ1-5	15	CASSLGRGLNQPQHF	TGTGCCAGCAGTTTAGGCAGGGGACTCAATCAGCCCCAGCATTTT
TRBV14	-	TRBD2	TRBJ2-6	17	CASSHQPAGAGANVLIF	TGTGCCAGCAGCCATCAACCGGCGGGAGCTGGGGCCAACGTCCTGATTTTC
TRBV4-1	few	-	TRBJ2-3	16	CASSQERAVSTDTQYF	TGCGCCAGCAGCCAAGAGCGCGCGGTTAGCACAGATACGCAGTATTTT
TRBV5-6	many	-	TRBJ1-5	12	CASSALDQPQHF	TGTGCCAGCAGCGCCTTGGATCAGCCCCAGCATTTT
TRBV6-1	many	TRBD1	TRBJ2-7	15	CASSTGTGSPYEQYF	TGTGCCAGCAGTACCGGGACAGGGAGCCCCTACGAGCAGTACTTC
TRBV7-9	many	-	TRBJ1-1	20	CASSLGGWATIRIVNTEAFF	TGTGCCAGCAGCTTAGGGGGCTGGGCTACGATCCGAATCGTGAACACTGAAGCTTTCTTT
TRBV5-1	few	-	TRBJ2-7	13	CASSLELAREQYF	TGCGCCAGCAGCTTGGAACTAGCACGCGAGCAGTACTTC
TRBV29-1	many	-	TRBJ1-4	12	CSVSGEGEKLFF	TGCAGCGTTTCAGGGGAGGGTGAAAAACTGTTTTTT
TRBV7-9	many	TRBD1	TRBJ2-1	15	CASSLAHYRGNEQFF	TGTGCCAGCAGCTTAGCCCACTACAGGGGCAATGAGCAGTTCTTC
TRBV14	few	-	TRBJ2-7	13	CASSQEFSGEQYF	TGTGCCAGCAGCCAAGAGTTTTCCGGCGAGCAGTACTTC
TRBV4-2	few	TRBD1	TRBJ1-2	15	CASSQGQGFDYGYTF	TGTGCCAGCAGCCAGGGACAGGGCTTCGACTATGGCTACACCTTC
TRBV5-1	many	TRBD1	TRBJ2-5	14	CASSLDRGRETQYF	TGCGCCAGCAGCTTGGACAGGGGACGGGAGACCCAGTACTTC